This TCR beta chain was observed in a study of shared clonotypes between healthy human individuals. Notes on this clone: Its antigen is unidentified.

Study-level points and caveats: Some naive CD4 clonotypes, about 5%, turned up in common across a few donors. Richness estimates generally favored naive over memory subsets. Incomplete sequencing of sorted subsets was indicated by rarefaction despite large depth.

Libraries were prepared by immunoSEQ multiplex PCR; TCRdb keeps only in-frame clonotypes and omits some of them. The table shows 70,000 to 95,000 clones, with about 65% occurring only once. Germline CDR1 and CDR2: MNHEY and SMNVEV (reference sequence). V lost 6 bases and J lost 6, with 14 bases in between. CDR3 length: 14 residues. The chain has TRBV27 and TRBJ2-2; the D gene is possibly TRBD1 (6 bases). Material for sequencing was memory CD8+ T cells sorted from blood. Subset indicated: CD45RO+ cells pooled with CCR7-negative TemRA cells. The origin of this receptor is a young man in good health. The DNA of the CDR3 is TGTGCCAGCAGCTACTCGTCAGGGGCCGGGGAGCTGTTTTTT. It is translated as CASSYSSGAGELFF.